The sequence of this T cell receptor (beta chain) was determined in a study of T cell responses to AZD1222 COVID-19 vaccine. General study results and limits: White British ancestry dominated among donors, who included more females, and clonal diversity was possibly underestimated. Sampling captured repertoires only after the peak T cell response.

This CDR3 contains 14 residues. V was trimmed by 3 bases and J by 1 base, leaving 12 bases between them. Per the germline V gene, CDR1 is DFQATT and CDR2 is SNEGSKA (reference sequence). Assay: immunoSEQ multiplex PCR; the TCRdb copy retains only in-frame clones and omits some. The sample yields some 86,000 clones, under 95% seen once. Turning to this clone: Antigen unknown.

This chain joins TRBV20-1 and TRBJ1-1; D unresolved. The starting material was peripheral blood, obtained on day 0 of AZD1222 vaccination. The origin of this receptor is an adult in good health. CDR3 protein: CSASPTASNTEAFF. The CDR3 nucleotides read TGCAGTGCTAGTCCAACGGCCTCGAACACTGAAGCTTTCTTT.